Given below is one TCR beta chain in context. The PCR had 60 Vbeta and 13 Jbeta primers. Profiled with immunoSEQ multiplex PCR; TCRdb holds only in-frame clones, not every one. The sample carries roughly 110,000 clones, around three quarters recorded once. This sample is drawn from a study of cytomegalovirus exposure and HLA in healthy donors. This TCR came from a female donor in good health and CMV-seronegative. The sample was PBMCs.

Here the CDR3 DNA reads TGTGCCAGCAGTGCCGACAGGCGGCCCATGGGCTACACCTTC. This gives the protein CASSADRRPMGYTF. The V gene is TRBV6-5, the J gene TRBJ1-2, with a tentative D call TRBD1 (6 bases). CDR1 MNHEY and CDR2 SVGAGI come from the germline V gene. V dropped 5 bases and J dropped 8 bases, with 18 bases sitting between them. The CDR3 spans 14 residues.